The 19 T cell receptor beta chains below come from one sample, sequenced in a study of blood T cell repertoires in COVID-19. This table comes from immunoSEQ multiplex PCR, and its TCRdb copy is limited to in-frame clones, with some not included. This sample has fewer than 10,000 clones; under 90% occur once, and the top ten carry about 30%. The sequenced material came from peripheral blood. All receptors derive from a human donor in a cohort sampled during active COVID-19.

The V gene is TRBV3-1 (or the pseudogene TRBV3-2), the J gene TRBJ2-5, with D possibly being TRBD1 (7 bases). This CDR3 spans 15 amino acids. The germline V gene has CDR1 LGHDT and CDR2 YNNKEL (reference sequence). Trimming stripped 2 bases from V and 4 bases from J, with 14 bases between. CDR3 sequence reads: CASSQTGEEGETQYF. In nucleotides, the CDR3 is TGTGCCAGCAGCCAAACAGGGGAGGAAGGAGAGACCCAGTACTTC.

The gene calls are TRBV7-8 and TRBJ1-1, with D perhaps TRBD1 (5 bases). The V gene lost 7 bases and the J gene lost 4 bases, with 16 bases spanning the gap. The V gene's germline CDR1 is SGHVS and CDR2 FQNEAQ. The CDR3 is 14 amino acids. The CDR3 DNA is TGTGCCAGCATACCTGACCGACAGCCCACTGAAGCTTTCTTT. Protein: CASIPDRQPTEAFF.

The chain carries TRBV4-3 and TRBJ1-2; no definite D call. The CDR3 totals 15 residues. Trimming removed 5 bases from V and 3 bases from J, with 16 bases in between. CDR1 and CDR2 (germline): LGHNA, YSLEER. The CDR3 loop reads CASSTYFEGDYGYTF. CDR3 in DNA: TGCGCCAGCAGCACTTATTTTGAGGGTGACTATGGCTACACCTTC.

The J gene is TRBJ2-1, the V gene TRBV4-2; the match to TRBD2 covers 9 bases. The J segment lost 3 bases and the V segment lost 4 bases, leaving 4 bases of the junction unmatched. CDR3 length: 15 residues. CDR1 and CDR2 from the germline V gene are LGHNA and YNFKEQ. The CDR3 bases are TGTGCCAGCAGCCCACGACTAGCGGACTACAATGAGCAGTTCTTC. It specifies CASSPRLADYNEQFF.

This chain uses TRBV2 with TRBJ1-2; a weak D match, TRBD1 (6 bases). CDR3 length: 13 residues. Trimming cost V 2 bases and J 4 bases, with 8 bases left between them. Looked up from germline, CDR1 is SNHLY and CDR2 is FYNNEI. DNA of the CDR3: TGTGCCAGCAGTGAAAGACAGGTCTATGGCTACACCTTC. This codes for CASSERQVYGYTF. The entire variable domain, with the rest obtained from reference TRBV2 and TRBJ1-2, is as follows: EPEVTQTPSHQVTQMGQEVILRCVPISNHLYFYWYRQILGQKVEFLVSFYNNEISEKSEIFDDQFSVERPDGSNFTLKIRSTKLEDSAMYFCASSERQVYGYTFGSGTRLTVV.

The rearrangement links TRBV10-1 to TRBJ2-7, with D possibly TRBD1 on 5 matching bases. The ends were cut back, 2 bases at V and 9 bases at J, with 14 bases in the middle. Germline V gene sequence: CDR1 WNHNN, CDR2 SYGVQD (reference sequence). The CDR3 runs to 13 residues. CDR3 amino acids: CASSERPQGRQYV. CDR3 nucleotides: TGCGCCAGCAGTGAGCGGCCGCAGGGCAGGCAGTACGTC.

The V call is TRBV5-4, the J call TRBJ1-5; 9 nucleotides match TRBD1. The CDR3 extends over 15 amino acids. Germline values: CDR1 SGHNT, CDR2 YYREEE (reference sequence). Trimming removed 5 bases from V and 3 bases from J; junction bases left unmatched: 6. The CDR3 DNA reads TGTGCCAGCAGGGTAGGGACAGGGCCCAATCAGCCCCAGCATTTT. It translates to CASRVGTGPNQPQHF.

This clone occurred once. The chain employs TRBV28 and TRBJ2-7; maybe TRBD1 (6 bases). Per the germline V gene, CDR1 is MDHEN and CDR2 is SYDVKM. V shed 6 bases and J shed 8 bases, with 14 bases lying between them. The CDR3 contains 12 residues. The CDR3: CASSMNQGQQYV. CDR3 DNA: TGTGCCAGCAGCATGAACCAGGGGCAGCAGTACGTC.

The CDR3 protein is CASSSSGGPDTQYF. The CDR3 coding sequence is TGTGCCAGTAGTAGTAGCGGGGGGCCAGATACGCAGTATTTT. V usage is TRBV19 and J usage is TRBJ2-3; 10 nucleotides agree with TRBD2. CDR1 is LNHDA and CDR2 is SQIVND in the germline V gene (reference sequence). V shed 4 bases and J 4 bases; nucleotides not matched to a gene: 2. The CDR3 is made up of 14 amino acids.

This chain joins TRBV5-5 and TRBJ1-2, with D unclear. Looked up from germline, CDR1 is SGHKS and CDR2 is YYEKEE (reference sequence). This CDR3 contains 14 residues. V lost 0 bases, J lost 5 bases, and 11 bases lay in between. In nucleotides, the CDR3 is TGTGCCAGCAGCTTGGGATCCGGAGCATATGGCTACACCTTC. Protein sequence: CASSLGSGAYGYTF.

This clone was seen a handful of times. The chain recombines TRBV6-2 or TRBV6-3 with TRBJ1-2; D is undetermined. The CDR3 sequence is 13 residues long. With 4 bases removed from V and 8 bases from J, the gap between germline ends came to 14 bases. The germline CDR1 and CDR2 sequences are MNHEY and SVGEGT. The CDR3 nucleotides are TGTGCCAGCAGTTCCCTAAGGCGGTGGGGCTACACCTTC. This encodes CASSSLRRWGYTF.

This clone was counted between two and nine times. This sequence joins TRBV7-2 and TRBJ2-2; D is possibly TRBD2 (7 bases). This CDR3 contains 16 residues. V lost 6 bases and J lost 6, with 20 bases in between. In germline, CDR1 is SGHTA, CDR2 FQGNSA. CDR3 DNA: TGTGCCAGCAGAATAATCCGCACAGGGAGGGCCGGGGAGCTGTTTTTT. Translating gives CASRIIRTGRAGELFF.

This chain links TRBV6-6 with TRBJ1-6; 7 nucleotides agree with TRBD1. The CDR3 is made up of 14 amino acids. Germline V gene data show CDR1 as MNHNY and CDR2 as SVGAGI (reference sequence). After removal of 4 bases from V and 9 bases from J, the junction contained 6 bases not matched to a gene. The CDR3 region has the DNA TGTGCCAGCAGTTTACAGGGGCAGCGTTCACCCCTCCACTTT. Translated: CASSLQGQRSPLHF.

The chain combines TRBV24-1 with TRBJ2-5; D remains ambiguous. The CDR3 runs 13 residues. V was shortened by 5 bases and J by 3 bases, with 9 bases between the two germline ends. The germline V gene has CDR1 KGHDR and CDR2 SFDVKD. This CDR3 is CATSGQLEETQYF. The CDR3 nucleotides read TGTGCCACCAGTGGGCAGCTAGAAGAGACCCAGTACTTC.

Here the CDR3 reads CAISERQRLNYGYTF. In nucleotides, the CDR3 is TGTGCCATCAGTGAAAGGCAGCGGCTAAACTATGGCTACACCTTC. The chain links TRBV10-3 to TRBJ1-2; D uncertain. The CDR3 has 15 residues. CDR1 ENHRY and CDR2 SYGVKD come from the germline V gene. V shed 3 bases and J shed 2 bases, with 13 bases lying between them.

This chain links TRBV12-3 or TRBV12-4 with TRBJ1-5; a weak D match, TRBD1 (5 bases). The CDR3 contains 12 residues. The V and J ends lost 8 bases and 6 bases respectively, with 11 bases between them. The CDR3 protein is CASGRGSQPQHF. The CDR3 DNA reads TGTGCCAGCGGGCGGGGGAGTCAGCCCCAGCATTTT.

The V gene is TRBV3-1 (or the pseudogene TRBV3-2), the J gene TRBJ1-2; 7 bases are shared with TRBD1. V dropped 0 bases and J dropped 8; count of bases not matched to a gene: 12. This CDR3 comprises 16 residues. The germline CDR1 and CDR2 sequences are LGHDT and YNNKEL (reference sequence). The CDR3 sequence: CASSQDFIGRGEGYTF. CDR3 nucleotide sequence: TGTGCCAGCAGCCAAGATTTTATCGGCAGGGGGGAAGGCTACACCTTC.

The chain has TRBV6-5 and TRBJ2-1; 8 bases line up with TRBD1. The CDR3 loop spans 15 amino acids. The ends lost 6 bases at V and 7 bases at J; junction bases unmatched: 11. Per the germline V gene, CDR1 is MNHEY and CDR2 is SVGAGI. The CDR3 here is CASSRQGPSANEQFF. The CDR3 nucleotides read TGTGCCAGCAGCCGACAGGGGCCCTCAGCGAATGAGCAGTTCTTC.

The chain links TRBV4-1 to TRBJ1-2; maybe TRBD1 (6 bases). CDR3 length: 17 residues. Per the germline V gene, CDR1 is MGHRA and CDR2 is YSYEKL. V lost 0 bases to trimming and J lost 4 bases, with 18 bases between them. The chain's CDR3 is CASSQDLNRVDGYGYTF. DNA for the CDR3: TGCGCCAGCAGCCAAGATCTTAACAGGGTTGACGGCTATGGCTACACCTTC.